The 19 T cell receptor beta chains listed next were all sequenced from one sample in a study of cytomegalovirus exposure and HLA in healthy donors. A multiplex PCR was run with 60 Vbeta primers and 13 Jbeta primers. The protocol was immunoSEQ multiplex PCR, while the TCRdb copy is restricted to in-frame clones and leaves out a portion. The sample consists of around 170,000 clones, 65% to 85% of them appearing once. The sequenced material came from PBMCs. Every receptor here comes from a girl aged 10-17 years in good health and CMV-seropositive.

Here the CDR3 reads CSVTGAPYEQYF. CDR3 coding DNA: TGCAGCGTTACAGGGGCACCCTACGAGCAGTACTTC. This rearrangement joins TRBV29-1 to TRBJ2-7, with TRBD1 matching over 7 bases. V shed 5 bases and J 2 bases; nucleotides not matched to a gene: 3. The CDR3 extends over 12 amino acids. Per germline, CDR1 SQVTM and CDR2 ANQGSEA.

The chain links TRBV4-1 to TRBJ1-5; TRBD1 might be the D (6 bases). Germline-derived CDR1 and CDR2 are MGHRA and YSYEKL. Trimming pared 0 bases from V and 2 bases from J, leaving 8 bases between. This CDR3 contains 15 residues. CDR3 region: CASSQDNRGNQPQHF. The CDR3 coding sequence is TGCGCCAGCAGCCAAGATAACAGGGGCAATCAGCCCCAGCATTTT.

The V gene is TRBV27, the J gene TRBJ2-7; the D gene is possibly TRBD2 (7 bases). Germline V gene data show CDR1 as MNHEY and CDR2 as SMNVEV (reference sequence). The V gene lost 1 base and the J gene lost 3 bases, with 10 bases spanning the gap. The CDR3 is 14 residues long. Written as DNA, the CDR3 is TGTGCCAGCAGTTTATGGGGGGGCGGCTACGAGCAGTACTTC. This encodes CASSLWGGGYEQYF.

The rearrangement links TRBV6-1 to TRBJ1-5; D not certain. Germline assignment: CDR1 MNHNS and CDR2 SASEGT. Trimming took 2 bases from V and 1 from J, leaving 9 bases between them. The length of the CDR3 is 15 residues. The CDR3 sequence is CASSESGLSNQPQHF. In DNA form, the CDR3 reads TGTGCCAGCAGTGAAAGTGGGCTGAGCAATCAGCCCCAGCATTTT.

The chain has TRBV11-2 and TRBJ2-1; 8 bases agree with TRBD2. Germline V gene sequence: CDR1 SGHAT, CDR2 FQNNGV. Unmatched junction bases numbered 7, after V lost 0 bases and J lost 3 bases. The CDR3 contains 17 residues. The CDR3 region has the DNA TGTGCCAGCAGCTTAGACCGCAGCGGGAGAAGCTACAATGAGCAGTTCTTC. It is translated as CASSLDRSGRSYNEQFF. The variable domain in full, completed from reference TRBV11-2 and TRBJ2-1, reads EAGVAQSPRYKIIEKRQSVAFWCNPISGHATLYWYQQILGQGPKLLIQFQNNGVVDDSQLPKDRFSAERLKGVDSTLKIQPAKLEDSAVYLCASSLDRSGRSYNEQFFGPGTRLTVL.

This chain links TRBV5-4 with TRBJ2-3; maybe TRBD2 (6 bases). This CDR3 spans 16 amino acids. With 2 bases removed from V and 0 bases from J, the gap between germline ends came to 13 bases. Germline CDR1 SGHNT, CDR2 YYREEE (reference sequence). DNA for the CDR3: TGTGCCAGCAGCTTCCCGCTAGGGACTAGCACAGATACGCAGTATTTT. It is translated as CASSFPLGTSTDTQYF.

The V gene is TRBV6-5, the J gene TRBJ1-2; 8 bases are shared with TRBD1. The CDR3 is 15 residues long. Germline assignment: CDR1 MNHEY and CDR2 SVGAGI. Trimming cost V 2 bases and J 4 bases; bases outside gene matches: 6. The CDR3: CASSYAQGEGYGYTF. The CDR3 bases are TGTGCCAGCAGTTACGCACAGGGGGAAGGCTATGGCTACACCTTC.

There are a few counts of this clone. This chain joins TRBV9 and TRBJ2-6; 7 bases are a match to TRBD1. The CDR3 sequence is 16 residues long. The V and J ends lost 4 bases and 2 bases, in that order; junction bases with no gene match: 6. Germline CDR1 reads SGDLS; CDR2 reads YYNGEE. The CDR3: CASSPRTGAGANVLTF. The CDR3 DNA follows: TGTGCCAGCAGCCCGAGGACAGGAGCTGGGGCCAACGTCCTGACTTTC. Looking up the rest from reference TRBV9 and TRBJ2-6 gives the full variable domain: DSGVTQTPKHLITATGQRVTLRCSPRSGDLSVYWYQQSLDQGLQFLIQYYNGEERAKGNILERFSAQQFPDLHSELNLSSLELGDSALYFCASSPRTGAGANVLTFGAGSRLTVL.

This clone was seen once. The rearrangement joins TRBV11-3 to TRBJ2-3; D gene unclear. The germline gives CDR1 SGHNT, CDR2 YENEEA. V lost 5 bases and J lost 5, with 14 bases in between. The CDR3 sequence is 14 residues long. The chain's CDR3 is CASSPRGREDTQYF. The CDR3 DNA reads TGTGCCAGCAGCCCACGCGGCAGAGAAGATACGCAGTATTTT.

This clone has only a few counts. The chain is built from TRBV28 and TRBJ1-1; 8 nucleotides agree with TRBD1. The CDR3 is 14 residues long. V gave up 4 bases and J gave up 4 bases; unmatched junction bases: 5. The germline gives CDR1 MDHEN, CDR2 SYDVKM. The DNA for the CDR3 is TGTGCCAGCAGTTCGCAGGGGGCCTTCACTGAAGCTTTCTTT. Protein sequence: CASSSQGAFTEAFF.

The chain is built from TRBV7-9 and TRBJ2-5, with TRBD2 identical over 7 bases. This CDR3 spans 17 amino acids. The V gene end was trimmed by 5 bases and the J gene end by 2 bases; junction bases not matched to a gene: 14. Germline loops: CDR1 SEHNR, CDR2 FQNEAQ (reference sequence). CDR3 region: CASSPRVAGDDQETQYF. DNA for the CDR3: TGTGCCAGCAGCCCCCGAGTCGCGGGAGACGATCAAGAGACCCAGTACTTC.

The chain employs TRBV2 and TRBJ2-2, with D perhaps TRBD1 (5 bases). The germline CDR1 and CDR2 sequences are SNHLY and FYNNEI. The V and J ends lost 6 bases and 6 bases respectively, with 11 bases between them. The length of the CDR3 is 13 residues. CDR3 sequence: CASSKDMAGELFF. The CDR3 DNA reads TGTGCCAGCAGCAAGGACATGGCCGGGGAGCTGTTTTTT.

The chain carries TRBV6-1 and TRBJ2-5, with D hard to call. The CDR3 length is 12 residues. V shed 8 bases and J shed 2 bases, with 9 bases lying between them. Germline CDR1 and CDR2: MNHNS and SASEGT. CDR3 sequence reads: CASAARQETQYF. CDR3 nucleotides: TGTGCCAGCGCTGCCAGACAAGAGACCCAGTACTTC.

J is TRBJ1-5 and V is TRBV6-5, with D perhaps TRBD1 (6 bases). V was pared by 4 bases and J by 11 bases, with 15 bases between. Germline CDR1 MNHEY, CDR2 SVGAGI. There are 13 residues in the CDR3. CDR3 DNA sequence: TGTGCCAGCAGTTGGCAGGGGCAAGGGACCCAGCATTTT. Encoded protein: CASSWQGQGTQHF.

The chain links TRBV7-6 to TRBJ1-4; perhaps TRBD1 as D (6 bases). The CDR3 runs to 15 residues. V was shortened by 5 bases and J by 10 bases, with 20 bases between the two germline ends. Germline-derived CDR1 and CDR2 are SGHVS and FNYEAQ. The CDR3: CASSLGDRLIGKLFF. CDR3 DNA: TGTGCCAGCAGCCTAGGTGACAGGCTAATTGGAAAACTGTTTTTT.

The chain joins TRBV7-9 to TRBJ1-1; TRBD1 aligns across 11 bases. V lost 4 bases and J lost 12; bases outside the gene matches: 4. The CDR3 covers 12 residues. Germline V gene sequence: CDR1 SEHNR, CDR2 FQNEAQ (reference sequence). The CDR3 DNA sequence: TGTGCCAGCAGCTATGGACAGGGGGCGACTTTCTTT. Protein: CASSYGQGATFF.

This chain uses TRBV6-5 with TRBJ2-1; 8 bases are shared with TRBD2. The CDR3 length is 15 residues. V gave up 6 bases and J gave up 0 bases; unmatched junction bases: 4. Germline assignment: CDR1 MNHEY and CDR2 SVGAGI. The CDR3 bases are TGTGCCAGCAGAGCGGGAGCCAGCTCCTACAATGAGCAGTTCTTC. Translation gives CASRAGASSYNEQFF.

The sample holds a few counts of this clone. The chain combines TRBV10-3 with TRBJ1-1; D not certain. This CDR3 has 12 amino acids. In germline, CDR1 is ENHRY, CDR2 SYGVKD. The V end lost 0 bases, the J end lost 8 bases, and 7 bases lay between the germline ends. In nucleotides, the CDR3 is TGTGCCATCAGTGAGTCATCGGGAGAAGCTTTCTTT. Protein product: CAISESSGEAFF.

The J gene is TRBJ1-1, the V gene TRBV10-3; 7 positions match TRBD1. The germline CDR1 and CDR2 sequences are ENHRY and SYGVKD. V shed 6 bases, J shed 1 base, and the junction held 5 bases outside the gene matches. This CDR3 has 14 amino acids. CDR3: CAIRGDRQNTEAFF. The CDR3 DNA follows: TGTGCCATCAGAGGGGACAGACAGAACACTGAAGCTTTCTTT.